Listed below are T cell receptor beta chains from one sample, sequenced in a study of T cell repertoires in cytomegalovirus infection. The antigens for these receptors are not known. TCRdb passed the reads through MiXCR, listing each CDR3 protein once. This repertoire shows hundreds of thousands of distinct CDR3 sequences, roughly 31% found once; its top ten account for 11% to 15%. The sequences come from cultured CD8+ T cells from PBMCs, collected from culture after CMV antigen stimulation. These receptors all come from a human donor in good health (CMV status not recorded). Some clones in this sample may be carry-over from other donors' samples. Both conserved end residues are part of each CDR3. D genes are given only for firm matches. Part of the rows lack a size; the others show once, few, many or a class for expanded clones.

J gene: TRBJ2-3
V gene: TRBV19
clone size: NA
D gene: TRBD1
CDR3 DNA: TGTGCCGCCCGCCCTCGGGACAGGGGTGGAGATACGCAGTATTTT
CDR3 protein: CAARPRDRGGDTQYF

J gene: TRBJ1-1
V gene: TRBV4-1
clone size: NA
D gene: NA
CDR3 DNA: TGCGCCAGCAGCCAAGCCCATGGGAACACTGAAGCTTTCTTT
CDR3 protein: CASSQAHGNTEAFF

J gene: TRBJ2-1
V gene: TRBV6-1
clone size: few
D gene: NA
CDR3 DNA: TGTGCCAGCAGTGGTCAATCTTTACTTGGCGATGAGCAGTTCTTC
CDR3 protein: CASSGQSLLGDEQFF

J gene: TRBJ2-1
V gene: TRBV5-4
clone size: NA
D gene: NA
CDR3 DNA: TGTGCCAGCAGCACCGACACCTCCTACAATGAGCAGTTCTTC
CDR3 protein: CASSTDTSYNEQFF

J gene: TRBJ2-1
V gene: TRBV4-3
clone size: NA
D gene: TRBD1
CDR3 DNA: TGCGCCAGCAGCCAAGGGGACAGGGCTGAGCAGTTCTTC
CDR3 protein: CASSQGDRAEQFF

J gene: TRBJ1-2
V gene: TRBV20-1
clone size: few
D gene: NA
CDR3 DNA: TGCAGTGCTGAGGGTCCAAGTAGCTATGGCTACACCTTC
CDR3 protein: CSAEGPSSYGYTF

J gene: TRBJ1-4
V gene: TRBV12-3/TRBV12-4
clone size: NA
D gene: NA
CDR3 DNA: TGTGCCAGCAGTTGGTCCCCAGACCATAATGAAAAACTGTTTTTT
CDR3 protein: CASSWSPDHNEKLFF

J gene: TRBJ2-1
V gene: TRBV7-6
clone size: many
D gene: TRBD2
CDR3 DNA: TGTGCCAGCAGCTTTGTGGGACTACCAACTCGGGGAGGCCACAATGAGCAGTTCTTC
CDR3 protein: CASSFVGLPTRGGHNEQFF

J gene: TRBJ2-1
V gene: TRBV7-2
clone size: few
D gene: TRBD2
CDR3 DNA: TGTGCCAGCAGCCGACTAGCGGGGGCCCCTTCCCCCTACAATGAGCAGTTCTTC
CDR3 protein: CASSRLAGAPSPYNEQFF

J gene: TRBJ2-5
V gene: TRBV25-1
clone size: NA
D gene: NA
CDR3 DNA: TGTGCCAGCACACGAGGTGGAGAGACCCAGTACTTC
CDR3 protein: CASTRGGETQYF

J gene: TRBJ2-3
V gene: TRBV7-2
clone size: many
D gene: NA
CDR3 DNA: TGTGCCAGCAGCTTAGTCGGGGGAGCAGATACGCAGTATTTT
CDR3 protein: CASSLVGGADTQYF

J gene: TRBJ2-3
V gene: TRBV4-1
clone size: once
D gene: TRBD2
CDR3 DNA: TGCACCAGCAGCCAGGATAGCGGGGGGGCCAGTGATACGCAGTATTTT
CDR3 protein: CTSSQDSGGASDTQYF

J gene: TRBJ2-1
V gene: TRBV5-1
clone size: NA
D gene: NA
CDR3 DNA: TGCGCCAGCAGCTTCCGACTTGACAATAATGAGCAGTTCTTC
CDR3 protein: CASSFRLDNNEQFF

J gene: TRBJ2-4
V gene: TRBV7-2
clone size: many
D gene: NA
CDR3 DNA: TGTGCCAGCGGATTAACAGGGGCCAAAAACATTCAGTACTTC
CDR3 protein: CASGLTGAKNIQYF

J gene: TRBJ2-1
V gene: TRBV11-2
clone size: NA
D gene: TRBD1
CDR3 DNA: TGTGCCAGCAGCTTTCGGGACAGACACTACAATGAGCAGTTCTTC
CDR3 protein: CASSFRDRHYNEQFF

J gene: TRBJ1-1
V gene: TRBV28
clone size: NA
D gene: NA
CDR3 DNA: TGTGCCAGCAGTCCTCGGGCCCCACGGACTGAAGCTTTCTTT
CDR3 protein: CASSPRAPRTEAFF

J gene: TRBJ2-3
V gene: TRBV2
clone size: NA
D gene: NA
CDR3 DNA: TGTGCCGGACTACAGAGATGGAGCACAGATACGCAGTATTTT
CDR3 protein: CAGLQRWSTDTQYF

J gene: TRBJ1-1
V gene: TRBV24-1
clone size: NA
D gene: NA
CDR3 DNA: TGTGCCACCAGTGACCCCCGCGAGGGAGGCAAAGCTTTCTTT
CDR3 protein: CATSDPREGGKAFF

J gene: TRBJ2-2
V gene: TRBV20-1
clone size: NA
D gene: NA
CDR3 DNA: TGCAGTGCTACAGGGATAGACACCGGGGAGCTGTTTTTT
CDR3 protein: CSATGIDTGELFF

J gene: TRBJ1-5
V gene: TRBV19
clone size: few
D gene: NA
CDR3 DNA: TGTGCCACTGATTGGACAGACCCTAATCAGCCCCAGCATTTT
CDR3 protein: CATDWTDPNQPQHF

J gene: TRBJ2-3
V gene: TRBV7-9
clone size: few
D gene: NA
CDR3 DNA: TGTGCCAGCAGACCTCGGACAGGCCGGGGGGCAGATACGCAGTATTTT
CDR3 protein: CASRPRTGRGADTQYF

J gene: TRBJ1-6
V gene: TRBV27
clone size: NA
D gene: NA
CDR3 DNA: TGTGCCAGCAGAGGGGCGCCGGTACGTTCACCCCTCCACTTT
CDR3 protein: CASRGAPVRSPLHF

J gene: TRBJ2-1
V gene: TRBV11-2
clone size: few
D gene: TRBD2
CDR3 DNA: TGTGCCAGCAGCGTAGGCCCCTTAGGGTCGGGACTAGCGAGCTACAATGAGCAGTTCTTC
CDR3 protein: CASSVGPLGSGLASYNEQFF

J gene: TRBJ1-5
V gene: TRBV19
clone size: few
D gene: NA
CDR3 DNA: TGTGCCAGTACCCTAGGAGGGCCCAATCAGCCCCAGCATTTT
CDR3 protein: CASTLGGPNQPQHF

J gene: TRBJ1-1
V gene: TRBV19
clone size: NA
D gene: TRBD1
CDR3 DNA: TGTACCAGTAGTGTCCAACAGGGGCACACTGAAGCTTTCTTT
CDR3 protein: CTSSVQQGHTEAFF

J gene: TRBJ1-1
V gene: TRBV5-6
clone size: NA
D gene: TRBD1
CDR3 DNA: TGTGCCAGCAGCTTGGGGACAGGAAAAACTGAAGCTTTCTTT
CDR3 protein: CASSLGTGKTEAFF

J gene: TRBJ2-1
V gene: TRBV10-3
clone size: NA
D gene: NA
CDR3 DNA: TGTGCCATCATTGTCCGGCGTAGTTCGGCCTACAATGAGCAGTTCTTC
CDR3 protein: CAIIVRRSSAYNEQFF

J gene: TRBJ2-7
V gene: TRBV25-1
clone size: NA
D gene: TRBD1
CDR3 DNA: TGTGCCAGCAGTGAATATTACGTTAGGGGACAGGACTACGAGCAGTACTTC
CDR3 protein: CASSEYYVRGQDYEQYF

J gene: TRBJ1-2
V gene: TRBV12-3/TRBV12-4
clone size: NA
D gene: NA
CDR3 DNA: TGTGCCAGCAGCCCGGGCCTACTGAATGGCTACACCTTC
CDR3 protein: CASSPGLLNGYTF

J gene: TRBJ2-2
V gene: TRBV24-1
clone size: once
D gene: TRBD2
CDR3 DNA: TGTGCCACCAGTGATTTGCAGCGCGGGGGGGCGAACACCGGGGAGCTGTTTTTT
CDR3 protein: CATSDLQRGGANTGELFF

J gene: TRBJ1-4
V gene: TRBV7-6
clone size: NA
D gene: NA
CDR3 DNA: TGTGCCAGCAGCTTACGGGGCGCAACGGTTAATAATGAAAAACTGTTTTTT
CDR3 protein: CASSLRGATVNNEKLFF

J gene: TRBJ1-1
V gene: TRBV27
clone size: NA
D gene: NA
CDR3 DNA: TGTGTCAGCAGTTTCCGACAGCCGGAGGCTTTCTTT
CDR3 protein: CVSSFRQPEAFF

J gene: TRBJ2-2
V gene: TRBV19
clone size: NA
D gene: NA
CDR3 DNA: TGTGCCTGTAGTATATTGGGCGACCCCGGGGAGCTGTTTTTT
CDR3 protein: CACSILGDPGELFF

J gene: TRBJ2-7
V gene: TRBV6-1
clone size: once
D gene: NA
CDR3 DNA: TGTGCCAGCTTTGGGGGGCACTACGAGCAGTACTTC
CDR3 protein: CASFGGHYEQYF

J gene: TRBJ2-3
V gene: TRBV11-1
clone size: NA
D gene: TRBD2
CDR3 DNA: TGTGCCAGCAGTCGGGGGGGGCTAGATACGCAGTATTTT
CDR3 protein: CASSRGGLDTQYF

J gene: TRBJ2-3
V gene: TRBV3-1
clone size: few
D gene: NA
CDR3 DNA: TGTGCCAGCAGCCAAGATGGGGGGTTCTACACAGATACGCAGTATTTT
CDR3 protein: CASSQDGGFYTDTQYF

J gene: TRBJ2-7
V gene: TRBV15
clone size: NA
D gene: NA
CDR3 DNA: TGTGCCACCAGCAGGGCCTGGGACTCCGACTACGAGCAGTACTTC
CDR3 protein: CATSRAWDSDYEQYF